This TCR beta chain was recorded in a study of blood T cell repertoires in COVID-19. Study-wide context: Researchers got acute and convalescent COVID-19 samples from the United States, Italy and Spain.

Across 24 US areas, participants ranged in age from about 18 to 100 years. Cohort 3 donors counted as recovered after two negative PCRs, clearance, or resolved symptoms. Per the original data handling: Amplified reference gene primers provided the basis for estimating nucleated cell counts. The data were produced by immunoSEQ multiplex PCR, yet TCRdb's version contains in-frame clones alone and is incomplete. Clone size and V and J calls were adopted from that table, with D and trimming inferred from the DNA. The table has roughly 290,000 clones, approximately 85% seen once; the top ten hold 2.2%. Germline values: CDR1 SGHKS, CDR2 YYEKEE (reference sequence). V lost 1 base and J 1 base, leaving 5 bases between the germline ends. This CDR3 contains 13 residues.

The rearrangement joins TRBV5-5 to TRBJ1-1, with D unclear. The source is a man aged 30 to 39 who had recovered from COVID-19. Input material: PBMCs or T cells enriched from blood (not recorded which). The CDR3 is CASSLSRNTEAFF. For the CDR3, the DNA is TGTGCCAGCAGCTTGTCCCGGAACACTGAAGCTTTCTTT.